This T cell receptor beta chain is drawn from a study of blood T cell repertoires in COVID-19. Study-level information: Sites across the United States, Italy and Spain contributed samples from acute and convalescent COVID-19. T cells, B-cell-depleted T cells, or PBMCs supplied cDNA or gDNA.

Donors were grouped by their self-reported clinical history. CDR3 length equals 15 residues. Germline V gives CDR1 KGHSH, CDR2 LQKENI. The V and J ends lost 5 bases and 7 bases, in that order; junction bases with no gene match: 11. Under the authors' procedure: Amplification from reference gene primers served as the basis for estimated nucleated cell counts. Here immunoSEQ multiplex PCR was the method, and the copy in TCRdb shows in-frame clones only, minus some. V, J and clone size derive from that table, while D and trimming were established from the DNA sequence. The table lists 140,000 to 150,000 clones, 86% of them singletons.

This sequence was found in a man aged 50-59 years who had recovered from COVID-19. The sequencing input was PBMCs or T cells enriched from blood (not recorded which). The chain couples TRBV18 to TRBJ2-1; 7 bases are a match to TRBD2. Here the CDR3 DNA reads TGTGCCAGCTCAACCAGCGGGAACCCCTGGAATGAGCAGTTCTTC. Translated: CASSTSGNPWNEQFF.